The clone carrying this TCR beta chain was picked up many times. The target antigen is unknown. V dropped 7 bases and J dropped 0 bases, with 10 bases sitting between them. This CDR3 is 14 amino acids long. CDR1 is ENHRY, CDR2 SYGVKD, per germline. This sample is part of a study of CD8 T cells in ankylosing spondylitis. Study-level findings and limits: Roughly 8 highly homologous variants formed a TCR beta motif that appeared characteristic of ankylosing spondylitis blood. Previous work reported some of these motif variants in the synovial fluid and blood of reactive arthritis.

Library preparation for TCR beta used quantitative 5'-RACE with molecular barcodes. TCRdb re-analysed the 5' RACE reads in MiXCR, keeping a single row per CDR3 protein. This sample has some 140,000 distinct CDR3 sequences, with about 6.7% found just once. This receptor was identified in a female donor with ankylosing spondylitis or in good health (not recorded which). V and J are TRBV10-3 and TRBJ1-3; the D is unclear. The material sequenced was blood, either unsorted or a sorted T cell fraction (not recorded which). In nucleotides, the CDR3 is TGTGCCATCACGGGTGGGAGCTCTGGAAACACCATATATTTT. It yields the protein CAITGGSSGNTIYF.